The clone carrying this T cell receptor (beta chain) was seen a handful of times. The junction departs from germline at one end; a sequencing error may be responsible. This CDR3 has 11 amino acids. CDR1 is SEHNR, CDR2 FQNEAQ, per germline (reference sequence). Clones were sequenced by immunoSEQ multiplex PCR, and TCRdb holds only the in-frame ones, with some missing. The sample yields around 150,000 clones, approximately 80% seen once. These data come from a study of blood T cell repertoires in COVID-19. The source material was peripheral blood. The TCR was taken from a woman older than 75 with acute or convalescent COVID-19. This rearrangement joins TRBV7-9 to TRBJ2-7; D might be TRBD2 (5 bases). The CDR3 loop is CASSLAREQYF. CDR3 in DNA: TGTGCCAGCAGCCTAGCCCGCGAGCAGTACTTC.